The source of this T cell receptor (beta chain) is a study of cytomegalovirus exposure and HLA in healthy donors. Primers for the PCR totalled 60 Vbeta and 13 Jbeta. Data came from immunoSEQ multiplex PCR; TCRdb stores just in-frame clones and leaves some out. The sample totals under 95,000 clones. The CDR3 runs 13 residues. Trimming removed 2 bases at V and 8 bases at J, with 12 bases between. Germline V gene data show CDR1 as KGHSH and CDR2 as LQKENI. The receptor comes from a man in his fifties in good health and CMV-seronegative. The chain is built from TRBV18 and TRBJ1-2; no definite D call. The sample was PBMCs. CDR3 amino acids: CASSPSFDTGYTF. DNA of the CDR3: TGTGCCAGCTCACCATCTTTCGACACGGGCTACACCTTC.